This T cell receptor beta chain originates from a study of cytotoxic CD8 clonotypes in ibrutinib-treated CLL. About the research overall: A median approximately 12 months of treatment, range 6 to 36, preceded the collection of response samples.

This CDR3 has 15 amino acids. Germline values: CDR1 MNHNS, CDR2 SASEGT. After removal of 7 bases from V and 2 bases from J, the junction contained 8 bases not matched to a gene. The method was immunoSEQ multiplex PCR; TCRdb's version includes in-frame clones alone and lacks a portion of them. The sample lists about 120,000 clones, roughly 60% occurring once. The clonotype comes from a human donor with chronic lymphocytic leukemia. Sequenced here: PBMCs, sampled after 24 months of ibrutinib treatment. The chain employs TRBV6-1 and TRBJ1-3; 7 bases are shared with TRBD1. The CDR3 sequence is CASNLGQAAGNTIYF. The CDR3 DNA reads TGTGCCAGCAACTTAGGACAGGCTGCTGGAAACACCATATATTTT.